This TCR beta chain was obtained from a study of blood T cells in healthy people across ages. Study as a whole: Template-switching capture recovered about one barcoded beta molecule per two T cells.

Trimming shortened V by 8 bases and J by 0 bases, and 16 bases separated the two germline ends. The CDR3 extends over 15 amino acids. Germline loops: CDR1 SEHNR, CDR2 FQNEAQ (reference sequence). For the second PCR, which ran for roughly 6 to 12 cycles, a sample-barcoded 5' primer and a J-beta primer mix were used. Each CDR3 protein is one row after TCRdb ran MiXCR on the 5' RACE reads. The sample contains roughly 1 million distinct CDR3 sequences, about 25% of which appear only once. These sequences were also reported in another study, on T cells of mothers and their children. That publication notes: In each mother, TCR beta CDR3 reads exceeded 10 million; in each child, they numbered a few million. T cell clones that were persistent and microchimeric went undetected.

The sample was blood. The V and J genes are TRBV7-9 and TRBJ2-5; D perhaps matches TRBD2 (6 bases). This sequence was found in a girl aged 2 to 10 in good health. As DNA, the CDR3 is TGTGCCAGCGGGTCTTGGCGGGGCCACCAAGAGACCCAGTACTTC. This gives the protein CASGSWRGHQETQYF.